These 5 T cell receptor beta chains were all obtained from the same sample, sequenced in a study of cytomegalovirus exposure and HLA in healthy donors. It was with 60 Vbeta and 13 Jbeta primers that the PCR ran. Using immunoSEQ multiplex PCR, the repertoire was profiled, and TCRdb retains in-frame clones only, with some absent. The table records 90,000 to 120,000 clones, over 70% of them present only once. Material for sequencing was PBMCs. The receptors here all came from a man aged 25-45 years in good health and CMV-seronegative.

On this clone itself: The same CDR3 also results from other DNA sequences found in this sample. The gene calls are TRBV9 and TRBJ2-7; unclear D gene. There are 13 residues in the CDR3. The V gene's germline CDR1 is SGDLS and CDR2 YYNGEE. V was clipped by 2 bases and J by 0 bases, with 6 bases between them. The CDR3 sequence: CASSVGISYEQYF. The CDR3 coding sequence is TGTGCCAGCAGCGTGGGCATCTCCTACGAGCAGTACTTC.

V gene TRBV27 combines with J gene TRBJ2-7; 8 bases match TRBD1. The CDR3 sequence is 14 residues long. V shed 6 bases and J 2 bases; nucleotides not matched to a gene: 6. Germline lookup yields CDR1 MNHEY and CDR2 SMNVEV (reference sequence). The DNA of the CDR3 is TGTGCCAGCAGATTACAGGGGGTCCCCTACGAGCAGTACTTC. Translation: CASRLQGVPYEQYF.

The chain links TRBV5-5 to TRBJ1-6, with D uncertain. This CDR3 has 16 residues. Trimming pared 0 bases from V and 7 bases from J, leaving 14 bases between. The germline V gene encodes CDR1 SGHKS and CDR2 YYEKEE (reference sequence). The chain's CDR3 is CASSLAWRQRNSPLHF. In nucleotides, the CDR3 is TGTGCCAGCAGCTTGGCCTGGCGGCAACGGAATTCACCCCTCCACTTT.

The chain couples TRBV20-1 to TRBJ2-5, with D possibly TRBD2 on 6 matching bases. The V end was cut by 5 bases, the J end by 12 bases, with 13 bases between. Germline CDR1 is DFQATT and CDR2 is SNEGSKA (reference sequence). This CDR3 has 10 amino acids. CDR3 DNA sequence: TGCAGTGCTTATTACGGGGAGGAGTACTTC. Translated: CSAYYGEEYF.

CDR3 region: CASSVSPGNSPLHF. In nucleotides, the CDR3 is TGTGCCAGCAGCGTATCGCCCGGGAATTCACCCCTCCACTTT. The V and J genes are TRBV9 and TRBJ1-6; D ambiguous. With 1 base removed from V and 7 bases from J, the gap between germline ends came to 9 bases. CDR3 length equals 14 residues. Germline V gives CDR1 SGDLS, CDR2 YYNGEE.